One and the same sample provided the 2 T cell receptor beta chains below, sequenced in a study of CD8 T cells in Susac syndrome. With random hexamers, reverse transcription was performed on roughly 0.5 to 1 ug of RNA. TCRdb ran MiXCR on the immunoSEQ multiplex PCR reads and lists one entry per CDR3 protein. The sample lists roughly 200,000 distinct CDR3 sequences, approximately 94% occurring once. What was sequenced was CD4+ T cells from PBMCs. The receptors originated from a human donor in good health.

The rearrangement links TRBV7-2 to TRBJ1-5, with unresolved D. The V end was cut by 3 bases, the J end by 3 bases, with 9 bases between. CDR1 is SGHTA and CDR2 is FQGNSA in the germline V gene. The CDR3 is 14 amino acids. In DNA, the CDR3 is TGTGCCAGCAGCTTTAATTCCCACAATCAGCCCCAGCATTTT. Translating gives CASSFNSHNQPQHF.

The V gene is TRBV11-2, the J gene TRBJ2-7; D is undetermined. The germline V gene encodes CDR1 SGHAT and CDR2 FQNNGV. Trimming pared 2 bases from V and 2 bases from J, leaving 13 bases between. The length of the CDR3 is 15 residues. In DNA, the CDR3 is TGTGCCAGCAGCTTATTCACAGCTCACACCTACGAGCAGTACTTC. It specifies CASSLFTAHTYEQYF.